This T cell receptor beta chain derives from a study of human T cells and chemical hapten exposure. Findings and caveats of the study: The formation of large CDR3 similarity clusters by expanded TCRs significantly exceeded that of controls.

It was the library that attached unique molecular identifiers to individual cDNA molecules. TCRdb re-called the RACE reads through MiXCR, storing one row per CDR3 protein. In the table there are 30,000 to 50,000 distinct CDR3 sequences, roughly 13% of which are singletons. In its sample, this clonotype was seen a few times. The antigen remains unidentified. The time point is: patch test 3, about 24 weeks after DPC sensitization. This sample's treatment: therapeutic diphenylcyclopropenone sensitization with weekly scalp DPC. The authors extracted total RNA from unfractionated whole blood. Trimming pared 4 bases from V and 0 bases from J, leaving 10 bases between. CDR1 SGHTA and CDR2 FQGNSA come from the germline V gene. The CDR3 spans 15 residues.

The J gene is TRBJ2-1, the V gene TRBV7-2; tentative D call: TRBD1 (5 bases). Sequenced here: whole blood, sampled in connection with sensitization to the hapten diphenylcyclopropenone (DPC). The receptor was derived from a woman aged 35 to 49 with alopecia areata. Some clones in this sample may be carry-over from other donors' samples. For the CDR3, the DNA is TGTGCCAGCAGCTCAGACAGAAGCTCCTACAATGAGCAGTTCTTC. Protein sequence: CASSSDRSSYNEQFF.